Presented here are 10 T cell receptor beta chains from one specimen sequenced in a study of CD4 T cells in relation to SARS-CoV-2 and coronaviruses. TCRdb's copy holds only in-frame clones and misses some; the assay was immunoSEQ multiplex PCR. Here the sample spans more than 35,000 clones, over 70% being singletons. Their specific antigens are unknown. Sequenced input: memory CD4+ T cells from PBMCs, cultured in vitro. These receptors all stem from an adult with COVID-19.

This chain joins TRBV20-1 and TRBJ2-3; 7 bases map to TRBD2. The CDR3 extends over 11 amino acids. Germline V CDR1 and CDR2: DFQATT, SNEGSKA (reference sequence). The V and J ends lost 0 bases and 14 bases, in that order; junction bases with no gene match: 5. The CDR3 loop reads CSAREGGVVYF. The CDR3 coding sequence is TGCAGTGCTAGAGAGGGGGGGGTAGTGTATTTT.

This clone is judged medium-sized (0.01 to 0.1%). The rearrangement links TRBV12-1 to TRBJ2-1; TRBD1, the table's D call, was not compared with the DNA. TRBV12-1 is shown as a pseudogene. The CDR3 is made up of 12 amino acids. As DNA, the CDR3 is TGTGCCAGCAGACAGGGCTACAATGAGCAGTTCTTC. This sequence encodes CASRQGYNEQFF.

The rearrangement uses TRBV24-1 and TRBJ2-1, with D perhaps given as TRBD1 or TRBD2 (5 bases each). Trimming cost V 6 bases and J 0 bases, with 14 bases left between them. The germline V gene has CDR1 KGHDR and CDR2 SFDVKD. The CDR3 is 16 residues long. The CDR3 coding sequence is TGTGCCACCAGTCCTTCCGGGACCAGCTCCTACAATGAGCAGTTCTTC. It is translated as CATSPSGTSSYNEQFF.

V gene TRBV29-1 combines with J gene TRBJ1-2, with unresolved D. V gave up 5 bases and J gave up 5 bases, with 15 bases separating them. Germline CDR1 is SQVTM and CDR2 is ANQGSEA. The CDR3 extends over 13 amino acids. CDR3 sequence: CSVLKSATYGYTF. The CDR3 nucleotides are TGCAGCGTTCTCAAGTCGGCAACGTATGGCTACACCTTC.

The rearrangement links TRBV9 to TRBJ2-1; 9 positions match TRBD2. CDR1 is SGDLS and CDR2 is YYNGEE in the germline V gene. J gave up 8 bases and V 0 bases, and 9 bases lay outside the gene matches. CDR3 length equals 16 residues. The chain's CDR3 is CASSVEGGRAADEQFF. The CDR3 nucleotides read TGTGCCAGCAGCGTAGAGGGCGGGAGGGCCGCTGATGAGCAGTTCTTC.

This chain uses TRBV3-1 (or the pseudogene TRBV3-2) with TRBJ2-5; D gene unclear. Trimming stripped 1 base from V and 0 bases from J, with 6 bases between. From germline, CDR1 is LGHDT and CDR2 YNNKEL (reference sequence). The CDR3 loop spans 14 amino acids. The CDR3 coding sequence is TGTGCCAGCAGCCAAGCAGACTACCAAGAGACCCAGTACTTC. Translated: CASSQADYQETQYF.

This clone came up once. The gene calls are TRBV24-1 and TRBJ2-1; D uncertain. Germline assignment: CDR1 KGHDR and CDR2 SFDVKD. This CDR3 contains 16 residues. Trimming stripped 4 bases from V and 5 bases from J, with 17 bases between. Here the CDR3 DNA reads TGTGCCACCAGTGACCCAACCAAACAGCAGAACAATGAGCAGTTCTTC. It yields the protein CATSDPTKQQNNEQFF.

This clone showed up just a few times. This sequence joins TRBV27 and TRBJ2-2; possible D gene TRBD1, 5 bases. Trimming pared 1 base from V and 1 base from J, leaving 10 bases between. Per the germline V gene, CDR1 is MNHEY and CDR2 is SMNVEV (reference sequence). The CDR3 sequence is 16 residues long. CDR3 sequence (DNA): TGTGCCAGCAGTTTATGGGTAGGACAGAACACCGGGGAGCTGTTTTTT. Its translation: CASSLWVGQNTGELFF.

The V and J genes are TRBV20-1 and TRBJ2-5, with unresolved D. Deletions cut 3 bases from V and 0 bases from J, with 5 bases between. There are 12 residues in the CDR3. Germline V gene sequence: CDR1 DFQATT, CDR2 SNEGSKA (reference sequence). CDR3 sequence (DNA): TGCAGTGCTAGTCCAAACCAAGAGACCCAGTACTTC. It yields the protein CSASPNQETQYF.

The chain uses TRBV28 and TRBJ2-3; 9 nucleotides line up with TRBD2. Trimming removed 3 bases from V and 0 bases from J; junction bases left unmatched: 13. Germline assignment: CDR1 MDHEN and CDR2 SYDVKM. The CDR3 covers 19 residues. DNA for the CDR3: TGTGCCAGCAGTTTGTTTGCGGGAGGGCGGGGGACGAGCACAGATACGCAGTATTTT. The encoded protein is CASSLFAGGRGTSTDTQYF.